This T cell receptor beta chain was found in a study of vaccination and CD4 T cells after COVID-19. The CDR3 runs 13 residues. The germline V gene encodes CDR1 SGHVS and CDR2 FQNEAQ. Cultured CD4+ T cells had their DNA profiled by the Oncomine TCR Beta short-read assay. TCRdb independently ran MiXCR on the PCR reads; one entry per CDR3 protein. This sample has 10,000 to 15,000 distinct CDR3 sequences, with under 35% found just once. Treatment defined: roughly 10-day PBMC culture with coronavirus spike peptide pools or control peptides (ViraFEST assay). A word on this clonotype: Its antigen is as yet unknown. One junction end disagrees with the germline gene, perhaps due to a read error.

The sequence was obtained from a human donor who received a COVID-19 vaccine. The specimen comprised CD4+ T cells from blood, cultured in vitro, sampled before SARS-CoV-2 vaccination. V and J are TRBV7-8 and TRBJ1-1, with D unclear. CDR3 sequence reads: CASSSPTHTGIDF. In DNA, the CDR3 is TGTGCCAGCAGCTCCCCGACCCATACGGGTATTGACTTT.